This TCR beta chain appears in the sequencing data of a study of CD8+ T cells in alopecia areata. Turning to the study itself: Treated individuals took tofacitinib by mouth, 5 to 10 mg twice daily. Tofacitinib treatment spanned 6 to 18 months, with 6 months off drug afterward.

This clone was seen just once. Antigen: not known. cDNA reverse transcribed from extracted RNA served as the sequencing template. Sequencing was performed with immunoSEQ multiplex PCR; in TCRdb, only in-frame clones are kept and a portion is missing. The sample has roughly 19,000 clones; 60% to 80% are singletons. Lesional scalp punch biopsies and peripheral blood came from alopecia areata patients. Study-wide results and caveats: Normal scalp had lower clonality than lesional scalp, with alopecia totalis/universalis lesions showing this most strongly. Whereas mice showed it more clearly, TCR sharing across patients was murkier, possibly because of HLA.

Germline CDR1 is SGHTA and CDR2 is FQGTGA. The CDR3 runs to 13 residues. The trim removed 8 bases at V and 1 base at J, leaving 0 bases unmatched. This TCR was recovered from a human donor with alopecia areata. Source: skin, taken at week 0. This chain joins TRBV7-3 and TRBJ2-2, with 8 positions matching TRBD1. The CDR3 sequence is CASGTGNTGELFF. Here the CDR3 DNA reads TGTGCCAGCGGGACAGGGAACACCGGGGAGCTGTTTTTT.